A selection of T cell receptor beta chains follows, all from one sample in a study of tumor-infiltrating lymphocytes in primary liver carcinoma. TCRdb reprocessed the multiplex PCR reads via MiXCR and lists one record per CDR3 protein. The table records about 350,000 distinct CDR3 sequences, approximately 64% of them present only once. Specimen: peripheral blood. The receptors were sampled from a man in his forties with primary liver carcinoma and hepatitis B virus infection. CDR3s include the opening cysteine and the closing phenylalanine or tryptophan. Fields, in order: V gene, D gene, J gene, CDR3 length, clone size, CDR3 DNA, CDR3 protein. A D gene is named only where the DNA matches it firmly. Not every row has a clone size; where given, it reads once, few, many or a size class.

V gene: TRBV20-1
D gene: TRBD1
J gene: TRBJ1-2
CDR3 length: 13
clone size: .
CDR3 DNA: TGCAGTGCTGACAGGGGATATTTGGATGGCTACACCTTC
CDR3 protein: CSADRGYLDGYTF

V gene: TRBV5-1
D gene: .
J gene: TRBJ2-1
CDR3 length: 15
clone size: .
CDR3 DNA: TGCGCCAGCAGCCCCGGAGGGGGCGCCTATATTGAGCAGTTCTTC
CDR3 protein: CASSPGGGAYIEQFF

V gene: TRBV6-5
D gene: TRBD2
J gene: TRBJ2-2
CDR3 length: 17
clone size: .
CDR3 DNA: TGTTCCAGCAGTTACTCATTGGGCGGGAGGAACACCGGGGACCTGTTTTTT
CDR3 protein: CSSSYSLGGRNTGDLFF

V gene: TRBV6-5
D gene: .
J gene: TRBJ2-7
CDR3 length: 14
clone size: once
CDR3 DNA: TGTGCCAGCTCCAAAAGCTGGAGAAACTACGAGCAGTACTTC
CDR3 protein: CASSKSWRNYEQYF

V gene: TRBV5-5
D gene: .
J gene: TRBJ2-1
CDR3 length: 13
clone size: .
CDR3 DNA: TGTGCCAGCAGCACTAAGATTGGGAATGAGCAGTTCTTC
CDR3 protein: CASSTKIGNEQFF

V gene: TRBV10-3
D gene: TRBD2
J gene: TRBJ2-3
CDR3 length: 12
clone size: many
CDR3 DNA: TGTGCCACGGGACTAAACACAGATACGCAGTATTTT
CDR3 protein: CATGLNTDTQYF

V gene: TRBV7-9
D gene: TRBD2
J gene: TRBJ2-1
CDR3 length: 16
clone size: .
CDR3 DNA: TGTGCCAGCGATTCCCTAGCGGGAGGGCCCTACAATGAGCAGTTCTTC
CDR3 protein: CASDSLAGGPYNEQFF

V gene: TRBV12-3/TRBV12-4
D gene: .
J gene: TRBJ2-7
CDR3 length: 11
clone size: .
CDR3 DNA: TGTGCCAGCAATTTATTCTACAAGCAGTACTTC
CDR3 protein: CASNLFYKQYF

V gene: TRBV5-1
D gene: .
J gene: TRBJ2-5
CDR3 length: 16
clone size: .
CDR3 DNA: TGCGCCAGCAGGGGATATGGGGATACGTACCAAGAGACCCAGTACTTC
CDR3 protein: CASRGYGDTYQETQYF

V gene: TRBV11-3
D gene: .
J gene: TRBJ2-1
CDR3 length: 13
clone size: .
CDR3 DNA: TGTGCCAGCAGCTCACCCATCCATAATGAGCAGTTCTTC
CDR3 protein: CASSSPIHNEQFF

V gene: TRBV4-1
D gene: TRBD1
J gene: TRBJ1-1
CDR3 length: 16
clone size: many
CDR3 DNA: TGCGCCAGCAGCCAAGCGGGACAGGGTGTATACACTGAAGCTTTCTTT
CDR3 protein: CASSQAGQGVYTEAFF

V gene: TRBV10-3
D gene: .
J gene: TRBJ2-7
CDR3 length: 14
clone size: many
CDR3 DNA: TGTGCCATCAGTGTGCCGGGACAAGGCTACGAGCAGTACTTC
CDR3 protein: CAISVPGQGYEQYF

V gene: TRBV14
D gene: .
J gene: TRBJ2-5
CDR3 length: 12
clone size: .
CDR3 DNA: TGTGCCAAGAGCCAAGGACAAGGGACCCAGTACTTC
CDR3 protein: CAKSQGQGTQYF

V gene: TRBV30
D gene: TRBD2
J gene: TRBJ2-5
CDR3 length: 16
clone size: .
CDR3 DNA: TGTGCCTGGAGTGCGGTAGCGGGAGGTCTAGGGGAGACCCAGTACTTC
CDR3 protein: CAWSAVAGGLGETQYF

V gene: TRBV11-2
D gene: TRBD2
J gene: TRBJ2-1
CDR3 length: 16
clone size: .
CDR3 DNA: TGTGCCAGCAACTTAGGAGCCGAGCGGGGATACAATGAGCAGTTCTTC
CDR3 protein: CASNLGAERGYNEQFF

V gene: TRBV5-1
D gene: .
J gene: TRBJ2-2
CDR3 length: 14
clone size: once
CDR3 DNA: TGCGCCAGCAGCTTCGGACAAAGCACCGGGGAGCCGTTTTTT
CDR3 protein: CASSFGQSTGEPFF

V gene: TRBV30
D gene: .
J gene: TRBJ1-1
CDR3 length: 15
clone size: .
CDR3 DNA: TGTGTCTGGAGTGTACTGGGGGGCGCTAACACTGAAGCTTTCTTT
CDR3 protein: CVWSVLGGANTEAFF

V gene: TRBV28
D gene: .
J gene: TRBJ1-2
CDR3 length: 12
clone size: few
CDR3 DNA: TGTGCCAGCAACGGATTTAACTATGGCTACACCTTC
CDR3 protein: CASNGFNYGYTF

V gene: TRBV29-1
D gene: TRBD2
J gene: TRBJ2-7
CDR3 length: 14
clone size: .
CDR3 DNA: TGCAGCGTTGCTGGACTAGCGGCCTCCTACAAGCAGTACTTC
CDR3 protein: CSVAGLAASYKQYF

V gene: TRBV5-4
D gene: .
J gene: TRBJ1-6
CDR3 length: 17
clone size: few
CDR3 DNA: TGTGCCAGCAGCTTGGCCCCGGGCAGGGGTTATAATTCACCCCTCCACTTT
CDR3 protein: CASSLAPGRGYNSPLHF

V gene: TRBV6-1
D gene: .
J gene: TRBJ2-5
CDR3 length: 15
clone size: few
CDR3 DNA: TGTGCCAGCAGTGAAAGTCGGACCACAGTGGAGACCCAGTACTTC
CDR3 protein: CASSESRTTVETQYF

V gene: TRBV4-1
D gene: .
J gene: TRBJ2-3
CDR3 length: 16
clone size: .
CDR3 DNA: TGCGCCAGCAGCCCCCAATACCGGGAGATAACAGATACGCAGTATTTT
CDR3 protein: CASSPQYREITDTQYF

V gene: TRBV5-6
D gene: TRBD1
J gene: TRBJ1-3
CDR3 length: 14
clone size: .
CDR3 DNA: TGTGCCAGCAGATCCAGGGGGCATGGAAACACCATATATTTT
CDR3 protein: CASRSRGHGNTIYF

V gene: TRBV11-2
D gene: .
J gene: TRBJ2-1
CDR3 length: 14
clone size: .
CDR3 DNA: TGTGCCAGCAACTCAGTAGCGGACTACAATGAGCAGTTCTTC
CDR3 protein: CASNSVADYNEQFF

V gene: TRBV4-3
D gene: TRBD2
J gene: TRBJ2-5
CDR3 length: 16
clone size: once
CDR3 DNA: TGCGTCAGCAGCCAAGAACTAGCGGGGCCCCAAGAGACCCAGTACTTC
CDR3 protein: CVSSQELAGPQETQYF

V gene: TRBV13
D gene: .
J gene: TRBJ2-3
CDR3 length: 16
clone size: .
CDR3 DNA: TGTGCCAGCAGCTTAGGCCTGCGGGACTCTACAGATACGCAGTATTTT
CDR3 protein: CASSLGLRDSTDTQYF

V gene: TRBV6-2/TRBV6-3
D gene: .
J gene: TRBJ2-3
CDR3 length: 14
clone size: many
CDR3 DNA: TGTGCCAGCAGGTCCCATAGTGGAGTAGATACGCAGTATTTT
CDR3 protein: CASRSHSGVDTQYF